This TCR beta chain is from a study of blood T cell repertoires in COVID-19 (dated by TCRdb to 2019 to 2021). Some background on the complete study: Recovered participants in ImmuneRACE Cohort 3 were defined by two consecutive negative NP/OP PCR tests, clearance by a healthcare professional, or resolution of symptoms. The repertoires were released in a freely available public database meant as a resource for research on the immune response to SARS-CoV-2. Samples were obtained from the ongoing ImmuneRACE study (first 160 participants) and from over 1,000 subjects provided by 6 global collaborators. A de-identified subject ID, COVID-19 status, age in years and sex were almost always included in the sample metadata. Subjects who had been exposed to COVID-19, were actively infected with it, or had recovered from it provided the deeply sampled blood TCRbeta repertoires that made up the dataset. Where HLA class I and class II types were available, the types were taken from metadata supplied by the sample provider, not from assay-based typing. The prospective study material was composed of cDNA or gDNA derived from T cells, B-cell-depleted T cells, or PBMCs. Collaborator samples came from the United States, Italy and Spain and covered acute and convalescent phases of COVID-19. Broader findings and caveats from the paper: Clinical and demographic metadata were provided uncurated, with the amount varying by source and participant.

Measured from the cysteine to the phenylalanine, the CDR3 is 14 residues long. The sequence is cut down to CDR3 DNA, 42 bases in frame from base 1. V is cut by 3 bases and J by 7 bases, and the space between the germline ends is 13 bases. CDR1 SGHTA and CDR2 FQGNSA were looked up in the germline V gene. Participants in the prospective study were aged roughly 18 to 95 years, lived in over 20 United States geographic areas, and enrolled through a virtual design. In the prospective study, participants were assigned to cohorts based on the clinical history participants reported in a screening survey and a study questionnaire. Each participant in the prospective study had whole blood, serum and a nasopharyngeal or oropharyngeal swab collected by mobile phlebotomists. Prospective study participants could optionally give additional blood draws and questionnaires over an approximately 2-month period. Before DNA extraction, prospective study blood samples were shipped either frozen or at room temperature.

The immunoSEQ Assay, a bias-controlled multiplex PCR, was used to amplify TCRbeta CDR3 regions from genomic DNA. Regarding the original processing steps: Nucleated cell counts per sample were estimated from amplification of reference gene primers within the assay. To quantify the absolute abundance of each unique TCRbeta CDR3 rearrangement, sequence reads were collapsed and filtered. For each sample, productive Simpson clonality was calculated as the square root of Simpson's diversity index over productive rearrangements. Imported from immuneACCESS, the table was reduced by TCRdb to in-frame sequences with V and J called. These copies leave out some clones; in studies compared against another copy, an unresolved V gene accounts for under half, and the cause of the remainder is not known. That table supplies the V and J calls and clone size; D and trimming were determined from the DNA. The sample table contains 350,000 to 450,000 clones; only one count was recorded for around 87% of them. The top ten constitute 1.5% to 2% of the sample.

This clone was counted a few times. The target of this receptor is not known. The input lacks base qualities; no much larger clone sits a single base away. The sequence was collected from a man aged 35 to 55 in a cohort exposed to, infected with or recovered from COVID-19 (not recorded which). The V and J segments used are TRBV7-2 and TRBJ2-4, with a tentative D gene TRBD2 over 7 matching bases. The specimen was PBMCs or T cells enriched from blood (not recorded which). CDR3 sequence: CASSLGGQENIQYF. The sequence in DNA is TGTGCCAGCAGCTTGGGGGGGCAAGAGAACATTCAGTACTTC.